A single T cell receptor beta chain is shown here with its context. This record comes from a study of blood T cell repertoires in COVID-19. How the authors handled the data: Estimation of nucleated cell counts relied on the amplification of reference gene primers. Libraries were prepared by immunoSEQ multiplex PCR; TCRdb keeps only in-frame clonotypes and omits some of them. That table furnishes V, J and clone size, whereas the DNA furnished D and trimming. The data show approximately 120,000 clones, roughly 84% seen once. Germline assignment: CDR1 SGHKS and CDR2 YYEKEE (reference sequence). V gave up 0 bases and J gave up 3 bases, with 9 bases separating them. There are 14 residues in the CDR3.

V usage is TRBV5-5 and J usage is TRBJ1-2; D gene ambiguous. The TCR comes from an elderly woman with acute or convalescent COVID-19. What was sequenced was peripheral blood. This chain's CDR3 is CASSLAEADYGYTF. CDR3 nucleotides: TGTGCCAGCAGCTTGGCTGAGGCTGACTATGGCTACACCTTC.